This TCR delta chain was identified in a study of γδ T cells in repeated Plasmodium falciparum infection. About the study: Donors had four controlled P. falciparum NF54 infections over 644 days. General observations from the study: Donors in Mali lived in a small rural village, largely one ethnic group.

TCRdb re-called the multiplex PCR reads via CATT. Among about 48,000 delta-chain clones, 1.6% were seen once, and the ten largest hold 8.5% to 10%. Flow sorting of PBMC yielded separate Vgamma9/Vdelta2+ and Vdelta2-negative gammadelta T cell populations for bulk repertoire analysis. This CDR3 spans 22 amino acids. Germline V CDR1 and CDR2: GEAIGNYY, EKD. This clone was counted between two and nine times. Its antigen is not known. A far larger clone differs by one base, so this is likely a read error. The sample contains more than one DNA sequence encoding this CDR3. The sequence derives from a pool of human donors (malaria-infected and uninfected, not separated). The sample comprised gamma-delta T cells from blood. With the J gene uncalled, the V gene is TRDV2; the table calls TRDD3, which could not be checked here. This CDR3 is CACDPPLKISTGGYGDTDKLIF. The CDR3 DNA reads TGTGCCTGTGACCCCCCCCTAAAAATCTCAACTGGGGGATACGGGGACACCGATAAACTTATCTTT.